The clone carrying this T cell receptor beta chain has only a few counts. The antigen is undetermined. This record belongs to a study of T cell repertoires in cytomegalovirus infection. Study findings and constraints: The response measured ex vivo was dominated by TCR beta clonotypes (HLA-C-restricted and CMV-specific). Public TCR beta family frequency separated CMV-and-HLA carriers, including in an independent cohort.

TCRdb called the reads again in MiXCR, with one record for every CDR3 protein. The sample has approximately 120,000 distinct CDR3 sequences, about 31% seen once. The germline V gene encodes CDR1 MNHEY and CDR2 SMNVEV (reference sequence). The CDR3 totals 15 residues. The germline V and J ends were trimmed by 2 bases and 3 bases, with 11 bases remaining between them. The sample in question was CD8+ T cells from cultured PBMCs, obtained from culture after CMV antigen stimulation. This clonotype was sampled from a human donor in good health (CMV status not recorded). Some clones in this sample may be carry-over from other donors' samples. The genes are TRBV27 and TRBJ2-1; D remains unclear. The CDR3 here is CASSLGGWHYNEQFF. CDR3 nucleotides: TGTGCCAGCAGTTTAGGTGGGTGGCACTACAATGAGCAGTTCTTC.